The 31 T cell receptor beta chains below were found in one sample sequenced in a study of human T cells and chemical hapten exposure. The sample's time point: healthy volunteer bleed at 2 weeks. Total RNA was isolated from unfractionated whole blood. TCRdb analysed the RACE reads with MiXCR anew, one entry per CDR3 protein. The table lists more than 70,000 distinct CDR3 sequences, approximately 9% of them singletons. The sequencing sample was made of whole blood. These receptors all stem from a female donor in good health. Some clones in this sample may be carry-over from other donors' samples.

In DNA, the CDR3 is TGTGCCAGCAGCAGAGTCGAATCCTACGAGCAGTACTTC. Protein sequence: CASSRVESYEQYF. The chain recombines TRBV28 with TRBJ2-7, with unresolved D. Germline loops: CDR1 MDHEN, CDR2 SYDVKM. This CDR3 is built from 13 residues. The V end lost 6 bases, the J end lost 1 base, and 10 bases lay between the germline ends.

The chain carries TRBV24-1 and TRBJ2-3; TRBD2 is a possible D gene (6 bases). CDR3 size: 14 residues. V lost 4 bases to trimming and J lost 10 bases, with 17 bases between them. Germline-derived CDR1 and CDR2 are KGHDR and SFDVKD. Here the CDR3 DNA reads TGTGCCACCAGTGAACCCACTAGCTTCTATGCGCAGTATTTT. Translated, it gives CATSEPTSFYAQYF.

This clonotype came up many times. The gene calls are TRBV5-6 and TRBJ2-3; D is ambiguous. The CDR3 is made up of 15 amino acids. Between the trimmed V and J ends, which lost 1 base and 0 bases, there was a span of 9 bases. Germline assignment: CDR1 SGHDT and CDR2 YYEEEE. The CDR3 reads CASSLRWPSTDTQYF. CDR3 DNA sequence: TGTGCCAGCAGCTTGAGATGGCCTAGCACAGATACGCAGTATTTT.

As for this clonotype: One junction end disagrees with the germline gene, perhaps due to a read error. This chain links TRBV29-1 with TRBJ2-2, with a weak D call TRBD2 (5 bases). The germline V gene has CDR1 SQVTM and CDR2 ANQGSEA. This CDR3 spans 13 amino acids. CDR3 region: CSVEGKNTGKLFF. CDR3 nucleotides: TGCAGCGTTGAGGGAAAGAACACCGGGAAGCTGTTTTTT.

As DNA, the CDR3 is TGTGCCAGCAGTGAACCGGGAGAGGTCGAGCAGTACTTC. This encodes CASSEPGEVEQYF. V usage is TRBV6-1 and J usage is TRBJ2-7; possibly TRBD2 for D (6 bases). Trimming took off 2 bases at V and 6 bases at J, with 11 bases between the two ends. The CDR3 contains 13 residues. In germline, CDR1 is MNHNS, CDR2 SASEGT.

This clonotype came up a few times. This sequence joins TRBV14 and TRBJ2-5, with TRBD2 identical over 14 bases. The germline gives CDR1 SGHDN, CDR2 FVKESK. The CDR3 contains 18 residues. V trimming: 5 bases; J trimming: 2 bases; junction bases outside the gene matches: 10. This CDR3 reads CASSSGTSGRGDQETQYF. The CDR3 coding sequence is TGTGCCAGCAGCTCGGGGACTAGCGGGAGAGGGGATCAAGAGACCCAGTACTTC.

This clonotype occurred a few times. CDR3 region: CASINTGAGTEAFF. The CDR3, as DNA: TGTGCCAGCATTAACACGGGGGCGGGCACTGAAGCTTTCTTT. The V call is TRBV6-6, the J call TRBJ1-1; TRBD1 might be the D (6 bases). The V end was cut by 7 bases, the J end by 4 bases, with 16 bases between. CDR1 and CDR2 from the germline V gene are MNHNY and SVGAGI (reference sequence). The CDR3 has 14 amino acids.

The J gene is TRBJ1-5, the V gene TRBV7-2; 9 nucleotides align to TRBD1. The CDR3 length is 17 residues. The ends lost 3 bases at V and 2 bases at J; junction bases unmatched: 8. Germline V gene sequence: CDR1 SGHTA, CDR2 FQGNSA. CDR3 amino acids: CASSLGTGYYGNQPQHF. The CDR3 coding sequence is TGTGCCAGCAGCTTGGGGACAGGGTACTATGGCAATCAGCCCCAGCATTTT.

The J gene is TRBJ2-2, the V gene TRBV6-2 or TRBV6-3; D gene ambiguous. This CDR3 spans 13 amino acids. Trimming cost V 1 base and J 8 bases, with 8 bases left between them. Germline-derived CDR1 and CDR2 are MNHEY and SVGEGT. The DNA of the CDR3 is TGTGCCAGCAGTTACTTGGCTTTTGGGGAGCTGTTTTTT. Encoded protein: CASSYLAFGELFF.

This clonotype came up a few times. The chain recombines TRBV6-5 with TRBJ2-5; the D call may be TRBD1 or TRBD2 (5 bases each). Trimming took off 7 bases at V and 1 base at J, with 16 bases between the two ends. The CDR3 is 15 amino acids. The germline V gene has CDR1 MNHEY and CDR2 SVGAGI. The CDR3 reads CASTLFRDGQETQYF. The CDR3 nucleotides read TGTGCCAGCACCTTATTCCGGGACGGCCAAGAGACCCAGTACTTC.

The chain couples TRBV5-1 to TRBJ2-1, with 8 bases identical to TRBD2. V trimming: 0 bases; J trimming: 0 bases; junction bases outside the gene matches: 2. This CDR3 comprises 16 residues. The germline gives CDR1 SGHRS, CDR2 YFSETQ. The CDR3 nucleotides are TGCGCCAGCAGCTTGGCGAGCGGGAGCTCCTACAATGAGCAGTTCTTC. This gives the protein CASSLASGSSYNEQFF. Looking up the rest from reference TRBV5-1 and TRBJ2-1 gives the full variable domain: KAGVTQTPRYLIKTRGQQVTLSCSPISGHRSVSWYQQTPGQGLQFLFEYFSETQRNKGNFPGRFSGRQFSNSRSEMNVSTLELGDSALYLCASSLASGSSYNEQFFGPGTRLTVL.

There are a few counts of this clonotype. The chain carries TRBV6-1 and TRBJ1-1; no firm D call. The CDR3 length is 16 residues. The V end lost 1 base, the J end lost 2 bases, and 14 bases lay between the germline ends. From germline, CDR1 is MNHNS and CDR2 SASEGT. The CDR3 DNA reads TGTGCCAGCAGTGAAGACCTGGAGGGAGGTAACACTGAAGCTTTCTTT. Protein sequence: CASSEDLEGGNTEAFF.

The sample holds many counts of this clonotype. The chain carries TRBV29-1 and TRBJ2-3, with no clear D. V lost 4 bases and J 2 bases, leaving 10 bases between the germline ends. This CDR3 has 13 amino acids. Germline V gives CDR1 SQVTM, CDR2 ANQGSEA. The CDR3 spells CSVVPSNTDTQYF. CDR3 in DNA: TGCAGCGTTGTGCCCAGTAACACAGATACGCAGTATTTT.

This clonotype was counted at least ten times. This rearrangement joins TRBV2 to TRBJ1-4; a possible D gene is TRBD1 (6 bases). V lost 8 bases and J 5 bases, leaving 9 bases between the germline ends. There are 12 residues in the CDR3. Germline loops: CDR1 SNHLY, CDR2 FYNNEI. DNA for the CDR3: TGTGCCAGCCAGGGGTCCAATGAAAAACTGTTTTTT. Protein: CASQGSNEKLFF.

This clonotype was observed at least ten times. This chain's CDR3 is CASSETNQPQHF. CDR3 nucleotides: TGTGCCAGCAGTGAGACCAATCAGCCCCAGCATTTT. The rearrangement uses TRBV6-2 or TRBV6-3 and TRBJ1-5, with unresolved D. The germline V gene has CDR1 MNHEY and CDR2 SVGEGT. With 5 bases removed from V and 3 bases from J, the gap between germline ends came to 5 bases. The CDR3 is 12 amino acids.

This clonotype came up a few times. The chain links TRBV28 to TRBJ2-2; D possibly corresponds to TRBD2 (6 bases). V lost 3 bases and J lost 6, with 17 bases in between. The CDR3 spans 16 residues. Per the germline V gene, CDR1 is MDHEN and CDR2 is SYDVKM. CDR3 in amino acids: CASSFPSGVGPGELFF. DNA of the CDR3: TGTGCCAGCAGTTTTCCGTCGGGAGTTGGCCCCGGGGAGCTGTTTTTT.

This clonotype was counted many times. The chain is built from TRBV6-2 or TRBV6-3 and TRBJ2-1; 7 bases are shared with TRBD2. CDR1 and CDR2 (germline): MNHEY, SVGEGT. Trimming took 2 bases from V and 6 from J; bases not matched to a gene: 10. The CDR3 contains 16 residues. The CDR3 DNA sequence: TGTGCCAGCAGTTACAGTTGGGGTAGCGGGTTCAATGAGCAGTTCTTC. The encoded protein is CASSYSWGSGFNEQFF.

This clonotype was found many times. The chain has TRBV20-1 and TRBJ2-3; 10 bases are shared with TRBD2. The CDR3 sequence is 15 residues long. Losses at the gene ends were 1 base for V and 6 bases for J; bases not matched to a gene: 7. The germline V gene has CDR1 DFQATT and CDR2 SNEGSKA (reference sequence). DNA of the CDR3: TGCAGTGCTAGAGTTGGTAGCGGGAGGAGCGATACGCAGTATTTT. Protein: CSARVGSGRSDTQYF.

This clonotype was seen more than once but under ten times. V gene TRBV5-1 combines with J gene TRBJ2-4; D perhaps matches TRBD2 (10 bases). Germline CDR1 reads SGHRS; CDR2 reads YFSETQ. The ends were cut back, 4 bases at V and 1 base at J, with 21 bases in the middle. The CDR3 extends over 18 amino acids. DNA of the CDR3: TGCGCCAGCAGCCGGGGACTAGCGACAGGGGGGGCCAAAAACATTCAGTACTTC. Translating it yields CASSRGLATGGAKNIQYF.

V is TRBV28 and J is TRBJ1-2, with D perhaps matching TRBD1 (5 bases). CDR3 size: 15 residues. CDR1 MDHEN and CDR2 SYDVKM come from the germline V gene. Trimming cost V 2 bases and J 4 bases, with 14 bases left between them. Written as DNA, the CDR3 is TGTGCCAGCAGTTTAGGCGTCAGGGCCTTCTATGGCTACACCTTC. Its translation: CASSLGVRAFYGYTF.

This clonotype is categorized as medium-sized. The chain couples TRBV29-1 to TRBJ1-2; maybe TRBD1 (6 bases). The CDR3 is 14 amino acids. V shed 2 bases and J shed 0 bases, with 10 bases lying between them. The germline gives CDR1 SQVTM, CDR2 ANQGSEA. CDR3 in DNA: TGCAGCGTTGAATTGGGGGCTTCTAACTATGGCTACACCTTC. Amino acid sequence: CSVELGASNYGYTF.

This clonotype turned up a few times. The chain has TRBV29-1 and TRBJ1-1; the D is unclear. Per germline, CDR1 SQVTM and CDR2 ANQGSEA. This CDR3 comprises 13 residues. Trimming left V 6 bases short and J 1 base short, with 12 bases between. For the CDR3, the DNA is TGCAGCGTCAAGTGGCAGTCGAACACTGAAGCTTTCTTT. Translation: CSVKWQSNTEAFF.

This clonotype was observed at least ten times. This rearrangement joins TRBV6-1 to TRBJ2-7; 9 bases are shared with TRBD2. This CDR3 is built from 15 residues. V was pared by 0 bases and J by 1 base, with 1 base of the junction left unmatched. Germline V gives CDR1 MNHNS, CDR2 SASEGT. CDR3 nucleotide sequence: TGTGCCAGCAGTGAAGCGCTAGCGGGATCCTACGAGCAGTACTTC. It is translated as CASSEALAGSYEQYF.

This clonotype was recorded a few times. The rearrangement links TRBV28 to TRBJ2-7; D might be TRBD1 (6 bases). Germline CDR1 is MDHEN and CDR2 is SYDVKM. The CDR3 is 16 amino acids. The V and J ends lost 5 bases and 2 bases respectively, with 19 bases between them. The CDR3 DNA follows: TGTGCCAGCAGTGCCTACTCAGGGGTAGATGCCTACGAGCAGTACTTC. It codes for CASSAYSGVDAYEQYF.

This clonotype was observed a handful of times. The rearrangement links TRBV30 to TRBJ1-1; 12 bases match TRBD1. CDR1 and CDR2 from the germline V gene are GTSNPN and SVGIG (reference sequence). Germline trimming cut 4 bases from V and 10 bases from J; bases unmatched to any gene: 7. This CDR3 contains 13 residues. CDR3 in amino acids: CAWNRDRGQVAFF. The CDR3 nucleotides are TGTGCCTGGAACCGGGACAGGGGGCAAGTAGCTTTCTTT.

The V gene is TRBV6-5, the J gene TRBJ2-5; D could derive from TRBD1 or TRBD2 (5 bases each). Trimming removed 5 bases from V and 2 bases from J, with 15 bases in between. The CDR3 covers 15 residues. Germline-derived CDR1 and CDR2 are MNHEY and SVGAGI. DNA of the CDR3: TGTGCCAGCAGTGGCCCGGGACGGGTACAAGAGACCCAGTACTTC. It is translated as CASSGPGRVQETQYF.

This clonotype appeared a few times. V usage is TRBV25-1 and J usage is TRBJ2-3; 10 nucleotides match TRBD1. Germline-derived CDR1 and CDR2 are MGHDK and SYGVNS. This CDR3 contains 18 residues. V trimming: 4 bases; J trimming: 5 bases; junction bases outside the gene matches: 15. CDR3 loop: CASSGSRTDRGHIDTQYF. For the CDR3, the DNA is TGTGCCAGCAGTGGTTCCCGAACTGACAGGGGGCATATAGATACGCAGTATTTT.

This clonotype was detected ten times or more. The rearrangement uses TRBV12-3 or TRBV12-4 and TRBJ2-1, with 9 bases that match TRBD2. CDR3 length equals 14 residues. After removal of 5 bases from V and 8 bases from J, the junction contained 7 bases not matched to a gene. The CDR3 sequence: CASSPGLALYEQFF. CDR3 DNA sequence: TGTGCCAGCAGTCCGGGACTAGCTCTTTATGAGCAGTTCTTC.

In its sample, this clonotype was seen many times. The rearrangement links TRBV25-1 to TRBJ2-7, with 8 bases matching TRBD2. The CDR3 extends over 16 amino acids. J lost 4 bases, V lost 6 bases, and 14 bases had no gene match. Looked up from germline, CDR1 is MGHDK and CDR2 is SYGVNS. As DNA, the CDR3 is TGTGCCAGCAGCTCTTCGTTAATAGCGGGATTTTACGAGCAGTACTTC. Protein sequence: CASSSSLIAGFYEQYF.

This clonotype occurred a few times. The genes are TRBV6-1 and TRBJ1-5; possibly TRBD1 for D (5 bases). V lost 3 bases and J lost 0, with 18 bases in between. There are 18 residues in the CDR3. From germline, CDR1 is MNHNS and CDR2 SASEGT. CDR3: CASSEGLLGTASNQPQHF. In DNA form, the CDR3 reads TGTGCCAGCAGTGAGGGCCTTTTAGGGACGGCTAGCAATCAGCCCCAGCATTTT.

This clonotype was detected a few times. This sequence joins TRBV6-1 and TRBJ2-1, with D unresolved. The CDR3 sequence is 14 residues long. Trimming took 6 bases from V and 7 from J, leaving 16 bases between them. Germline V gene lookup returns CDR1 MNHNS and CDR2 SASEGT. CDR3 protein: CASSLETPWNEQFF. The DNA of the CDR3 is TGTGCCAGCAGCCTAGAGACACCTTGGAATGAGCAGTTCTTC.